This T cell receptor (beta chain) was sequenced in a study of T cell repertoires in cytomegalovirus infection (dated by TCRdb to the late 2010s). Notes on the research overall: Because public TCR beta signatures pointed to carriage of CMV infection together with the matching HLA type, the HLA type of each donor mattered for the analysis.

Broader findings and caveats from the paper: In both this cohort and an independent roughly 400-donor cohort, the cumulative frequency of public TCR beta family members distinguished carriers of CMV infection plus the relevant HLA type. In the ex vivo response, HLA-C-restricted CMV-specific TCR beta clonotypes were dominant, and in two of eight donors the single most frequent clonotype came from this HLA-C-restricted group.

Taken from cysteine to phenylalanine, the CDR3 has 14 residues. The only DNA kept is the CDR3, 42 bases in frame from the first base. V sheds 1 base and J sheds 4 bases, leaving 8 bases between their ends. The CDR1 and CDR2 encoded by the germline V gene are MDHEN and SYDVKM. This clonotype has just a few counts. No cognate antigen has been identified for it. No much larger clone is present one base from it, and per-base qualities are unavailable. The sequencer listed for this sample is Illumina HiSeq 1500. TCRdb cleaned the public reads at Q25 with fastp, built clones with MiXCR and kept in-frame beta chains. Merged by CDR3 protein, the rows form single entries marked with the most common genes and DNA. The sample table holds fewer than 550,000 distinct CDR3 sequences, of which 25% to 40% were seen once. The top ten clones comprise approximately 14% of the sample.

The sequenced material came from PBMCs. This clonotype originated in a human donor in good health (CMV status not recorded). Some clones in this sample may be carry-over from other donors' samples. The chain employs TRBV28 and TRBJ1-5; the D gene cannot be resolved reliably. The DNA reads TGTGCCAGCAGTTTATCGGCAAGGAATCAGCCCCAGCATTTT. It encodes CASSLSARNQPQHF.